This T cell receptor (beta chain) was recovered during a study of regulatory T cells. Study findings and constraints: In CD3G-deficient patients, conventional CD4+ T cells were enriched for hydrophobic CDR3 residues at positions 6 and 7. In patients, unique TRB V-J pairs were restricted and V/J usage skewed, especially in Tregs.

Amplification used 52 TRBV primers and 13 TRBJ primers. The method was immunoSEQ multiplex PCR; TCRdb's version includes in-frame clones alone and lacks a portion of them. The table lists about 35,000 clones, 75% to 90% of them singletons. Every patient with CD3G deficiency had evidence of autoimmunity. This CDR3 is 15 amino acids long. Germline V lookup: CDR1 SGHRS, CDR2 YFSETQ. Germline trimming cut 0 bases from V and 4 bases from J; bases unmatched to any gene: 1. Notes on this clone: Antigen specificity is unknown.

The chain joins TRBV5-1 to TRBJ2-1, with TRBD1 matching over 10 bases. Material: conventional CD4+ T cells sorted from blood. The clonotype was recovered from a person aged 18 to 30 with CD3G deficiency. The CDR3 here is CASSLGTGGYNEQFF. The CDR3, as DNA: TGCGCCAGCAGCTTGGGGACAGGGGGATACAATGAGCAGTTCTTC.